This TCR beta chain was sequenced in a study of blood T cell repertoires in COVID-19. CDR1 is SGHTA, CDR2 FQGNSA, per germline. The CDR3 contains 13 residues. Trimming took 2 bases from V and 5 from J; bases not matched to a gene: 0. In the study's own analysis: Estimation of nucleated cell counts was performed using reference gene primer amplification. The protocol was immunoSEQ multiplex PCR, while the TCRdb copy is restricted to in-frame clones and leaves out a portion. The V and J calls and clone size were taken over from that table, and D and trimming were inferred from the DNA. This table holds some 180,000 clones, roughly three quarters found once.

The chain couples TRBV7-2 to TRBJ1-5; 7 bases fit TRBD1. The source of this sequence is a woman in her 50s with active or convalescent COVID-19. Source material: peripheral blood. CDR3 residues: CASSLTGDQPQHF. The CDR3 DNA is TGTGCCAGCAGCTTAACAGGGGATCAGCCCCAGCATTTT. Filled out from reference TRBV7-2 and TRBJ1-5, the complete variable domain reads GAGVSQSPSNKVTEKGKDVELRCDPISGHTALYWYRQSLGQGLEFLIYFQGNSAPDKSGLPSDRFSAERTGGSVSTLTIQRTQQEDSAVYLCASSLTGDQPQHFGDGTRLSIL.